A selection of T cell receptor beta chains follows, all from one sample in a study of regulatory T cells in long-lasting Graves disease. TCRdb redid the calling of the multiplex PCR reads with MiXCR, one entry per CDR3 protein. The table lists 400,000 to 550,000 distinct CDR3 sequences, 16% of them singletons, with 23% in the top ten. A further study also used this sample, focusing on T cells in Graves' hyperthyroidism and ophthalmopathy.

The sample consisted of peripheral blood mononuclear cells (PBMCs), taken at new diagnosis, from a patient treated with antithyroid drugs. Receptor source: a woman between 18 and 29 years old with Graves disease. Each CDR3 is given with its conserved first and last residue. The order of the fields is J gene, D gene, V gene, clone size, CDR3 DNA, CDR3 protein. A D gene is named only where the DNA matches it firmly. Size values are once, few and many counts, or a class for expanded clones, and some rows have none.

TRBJ2-1 TRBD2 TRBV6-2/TRBV6-3 . TGTGCCAGCAGTTACCCCACATCCGGGACTAGGTCAGGGCAGTTCTTC CASSYPTSGTRSGQFF
TRBJ2-7 TRBD2 TRBV28 once TGTGCCAGCAGTTTCCCGGGACTAGCGGGCGAGCAGTACTTC CASSFPGLAGEQYF
TRBJ2-1 TRBD1 TRBV27 . TGTGCCAGCAGCAAAATCCCGGGACAGGGGGGGAATGAGCAGTTCTTC CASSKIPGQGGNEQFF
TRBJ1-2 TRBD1 TRBV7-2 . TGTGCCAGCAGCTTCAAGGGGGCGCCTGGCTACACCTTC CASSFKGAPGYTF
TRBJ2-7 TRBD1 TRBV10-3 few TGTGCCATCAGTCAACATCGGACAGGGACGAGCTCCTACGAGCAGTACTTC CAISQHRTGTSSYEQYF
TRBJ1-4 . TRBV2 . TGTGCCAGCAGTCCACCCCCGGGGGCAGGTGAAAAACTGTTTTTT CASSPPPGAGEKLFF
TRBJ2-2 TRBD2 TRBV11-1 many TGTGCCAGCAGCTTAACTAGCGGGGTTGTCACCGGGGAGCTGTTTTTT CASSLTSGVVTGELFF
TRBJ2-5 . TRBV4-3 . TGCGCCAGCAGCCTTACTCGGACGACCCCGGGGACCCAGTACTTC CASSLTRTTPGTQYF
TRBJ2-7 . TRBV2 . TGTGCCAGCAGTAGAAGTTACGAGCAGTGCTTC CASSRSYEQCF
TRBJ1-1 TRBD1 TRBV7-8 few TGTGCCAGCAGTAGTAAGGGACAGGACACTGAAGCTTTCTTT CASSSKGQDTEAFF
TRBJ2-7 TRBD1 TRBV3-1 many TGTGCCAGCAGCCGCCGAAGACAGGGCGGCCACGAGCAGTACTTC CASSRRRQGGHEQYF
TRBJ2-3 TRBD2 TRBV11-2 many TGTGCCAGCAGCGAGCGGGAGGGTAGGACAGATACGCAGTATTTT CASSEREGRTDTQYF
TRBJ2-2 TRBD2 TRBV7-3 many TGTGCCAGCAGCTTACGTTGGGCTAGCGGTACCGGGGAGCTGTTTTTT CASSLRWASGTGELFF
TRBJ2-2 . TRBV28 few TGTGCCAGCAGTTTATCGGCCGGGGAGCTGTTTTTT CASSLSAGELFF
TRBJ2-7 TRBD2 TRBV24-1 . TGTGCCACCAGTCCTGGAGGGACTAGCGGCTACGAGCAGTACTTC CATSPGGTSGYEQYF
TRBJ2-3 . TRBV5-1 many TGCGCCAGCAGCTTGGAGGGGTTGTCCAGAGATACGCAGTATTTT CASSLEGLSRDTQYF
TRBJ2-1 TRBD2 TRBV7-8 many TGTGCCAGCAGCACGGGACTAGCTTTCTATGAGCAGTTCTTC CASSTGLAFYEQFF
TRBJ1-1 . TRBV5-1 many TGCGCCAGCAGCCCCGCGACTGTGAACACTGAAGCTTTCTTT CASSPATVNTEAFF
TRBJ2-1 . TRBV7-9 many TGTGCCAGCAGCTTATATGGTAGCAGCGCCTACAATGAGCAGTTCTTC CASSLYGSSAYNEQFF
TRBJ2-7 . TRBV27 many TGTGCCAGCAGTTTAGGGATAGCGGCTTCCTACGAGCAGTACTTC CASSLGIAASYEQYF
TRBJ1-1 TRBD1 TRBV12-3/TRBV12-4 few TGTGCCAGCACTCGGGACAGGGGGACTGAAGCTTTCTTT CASTRDRGTEAFF
TRBJ2-5 TRBD1 TRBV27 few TGTGCCAGCAGCCCAGGACAGGTCGACCAAGAGACCCAGTACTTC CASSPGQVDQETQYF
TRBJ2-7 . TRBV28 many TGTGCCAGCAGTTTGTCAGGGATCACCTACGAGCAGTACTTC CASSLSGITYEQYF
TRBJ1-2 . TRBV24-1 many TGTGCCACCAGTGATCCGGGACGGGACGGCTATGGCTACACCTTC CATSDPGRDGYGYTF
TRBJ2-1 TRBD2 TRBV29-1 . TGCAGCGTCCTATTAGCGGGAGTGGGCAATGAGCAGTTCTTC CSVLLAGVGNEQFF
TRBJ2-7 TRBD2 TRBV11-2 many TGTGCCAGCAGCCCCCGGACTAGCGGGGGGTACGAGCAGTACTTC CASSPRTSGGYEQYF
TRBJ1-2 . TRBV7-8 many TGTGCCAGCAGCCCCCGAGCGGCAGCGGATGGCTACACCTTC CASSPRAAADGYTF
TRBJ2-3 TRBD2 TRBV5-1 . TGCGCCAGCAGCTTGTCTATCTCAGGTAGCGGGAGGACAGATACGCAGTATTTT CASSLSISGSGRTDTQYF
TRBJ2-7 . TRBV11-2 . TGTGCCAGCAGCTTAGTAAAACAGGGACCCTCCTACGAGCAGTACTTC CASSLVKQGPSYEQYF
TRBJ2-2 TRBD2 TRBV2 many TGTGCCAGCAGTGGGGGTCTAGCGGGAGCGAACACCGGGGAGCTGTTTTTT CASSGGLAGANTGELFF
TRBJ2-7 TRBD2 TRBV28 many TGTGCCAGCAGTCCCCCGGTAGCGGGAGCCTACGAGCAGTACTTC CASSPPVAGAYEQYF
TRBJ2-1 . TRBV2 many TGTGCCAGCAGTTTCTACTCCCCTCCCTACAATGAGCAGTTCTTC CASSFYSPPYNEQFF
TRBJ1-2 . TRBV29-1 . TGCAGCGTTGTTCCCAGGGATGGCTACACCTTC CSVVPRDGYTF
TRBJ2-1 TRBD2 TRBV28 many TGTGCCAGCAGTTCGGGGGGACTAGCGGGAGGGCTGAGCTCCTACAATGAGCAGTTCTTC CASSSGGLAGGLSSYNEQFF
TRBJ2-7 TRBD2 TRBV11-3 . TGTGCCAGCAGCCCCGGGACTAGCGGGAGAAATCCCTACGAGCAGTACTTC CASSPGTSGRNPYEQYF
TRBJ2-3 TRBD2 TRBV4-3 many TGCGCCAGCAGCCAAGATCTCGGGAGGGTGGCAGATACGCAGTATTTT CASSQDLGRVADTQYF
TRBJ2-3 . TRBV6-2/TRBV6-3 . TGTGCCAGCAGGGGCCTAACCGAAGGGCAGTATTTT CASRGLTEGQYF
TRBJ1-4 . TRBV3-1 many TGTGCCAGCAGCGAGACAGCAACTAATGAAAAACTGTTTTTT CASSETATNEKLFF
TRBJ2-5 TRBD1 TRBV20-1 many TGCAGTGCTACAGGGGGCCAGGCCCAGTACTTC CSATGGQAQYF
TRBJ2-4 . TRBV19 . TGTGCCAGTGGTACAGGCCGCGCGAAAAACATTCAGTACTTC CASGTGRAKNIQYF
TRBJ1-4 . TRBV20-1 few TGCAGTGCTAGAGATTGGGGGACTACTAATGAAAAACTGTTTTTT CSARDWGTTNEKLFF
TRBJ2-6 . TRBV5-6 . TGTGCCAGCAGCCCCCTGGGCTGGTTAGCGGAAAGCTCTGGGGCCAACGTCCTGACTTTC CASSPLGWLAESSGANVLTF
TRBJ1-5 . TRBV6-1 many TGTGCCAGCAGTCACCCCGTGAGGAACAATCAGCCCCAGCATTTT CASSHPVRNNQPQHF
TRBJ2-7 . TRBV6-9 many TGCGCCAGCAGTGAGTCTCACAGCGGGTGGGACGAGCAGTACTTC CASSESHSGWDEQYF
TRBJ2-3 TRBD2 TRBV12-3/TRBV12-4 few TGTGCCAGCAGTACAAGCGGGAGCCCAGATACGCAGTATTTT CASSTSGSPDTQYF
TRBJ2-7 . TRBV28 many TGTGCCAGCAGTTTTAAGACGGAGCAGTACTTC CASSFKTEQYF
TRBJ1-1 . TRBV7-9 . TGTGCCAGCAGCCCGGCCGTTGGTATCACTGAAGCTTTCTTT CASSPAVGITEAFF
TRBJ1-6 . TRBV4-3 . TGCGCCAGCAGCCAATTGCGCGATTCACCCCTCCACTTT CASSQLRDSPLHF